Listed here are 8 T cell receptor beta chains from one sample, sequenced in a study of molecular identifiers for immune sequencing clone quantification. TCRdb processed the PCR reads anew with MiXCR; each CDR3 protein has one entry. The sample shows about 100,000 distinct CDR3 sequences, roughly a third of them seen only once. The sample taken for sequencing was naive CD8+ T cells from blood, with Jurkat cell RNA spiked in. Subset defined: FACS-sorted CD8+CD4-CCR7+CD45RA+ naive T cells. The receptor set was obtained from a human donor in good health. Some libraries in this study had Jurkat cell RNA spiked in.

This clonotype was detected only a few times. The genes are TRBV4-2 and TRBJ2-3; 10 nucleotides line up with TRBD1. The ends lost 2 bases at V and 2 bases at J; junction bases unmatched: 16. CDR1 and CDR2 (germline): LGHNA, YNFKEQ. This CDR3 has 20 amino acids. As DNA, the CDR3 is TGTGCCAGCAGCCAAAGGGACAGGGGAGACTATAGCGGGACCACAGATACGCAGTATTTT. Its protein product is CASSQRDRGDYSGTTDTQYF.

On this clonotype: The junction shows a germline mismatch at one end, possibly a read error. V usage is TRBV28 and J usage is TRBJ1-5; maybe TRBD1 (5 bases). Germline V gives CDR1 MDHEN, CDR2 SYDVKM. The CDR3 sequence is 15 residues long. CDR3 sequence: CASKDVRASNQPLRF. CDR3 nucleotide sequence: TGTGCCAGCAAGGACGTCAGGGCTAGCAATCAGCCCCTGCGTTTT. Variable domain in full (rest from reference TRBV28 and TRBJ1-5): DVKVTQSSRYLVKRTGEKVFLECVQDMDHENMFWYRQDPGLGLRLIYFSYDVKMKEKGDIPEGYSVSREKKERFSLILESASTNQTSMYLCASKDVRASNQPLRFGDGTRLSIL.

On this clonotype itself: One end of the junction varies from germline; a read error may be responsible. This chain uses TRBV7-2 with TRBJ2-7; the match to TRBD1 covers 8 bases. The CDR3 is 14 amino acids. Germline loops: CDR1 SGHTA, CDR2 FQGNSA. CDR3 sequence (DNA): TGTGCCAGCAGTTCCGGGACAGGCTCCTCCGAGCAGTACTTC. As protein: CASSSGTGSSEQYF. The complete variable domain, with remaining parts taken from reference TRBV7-2 and TRBJ2-7, reads GAGVSQSPSNKVTEKGKDVELRCDPISGHTALYWYRQSLGQGLEFLIYFQGNSAPDKSGLPSDRFSAERTGGSVSTLTIQRTQQEDSAVYLCASSSGTGSSEQYFGPGTRLTVT.

Details on this clonotype: The junction shows a germline mismatch at one end, possibly a read error. The chain combines TRBV12-3 or TRBV12-4 with TRBJ2-1; D remains ambiguous. There are 12 residues in the CDR3. CDR3 region: CASSPISNGQFF. The CDR3, as DNA: TGTGCCAGCAGTCCTATTAGCAATGGGCAGTTCTTC.

A word on this clonotype: A read error is possible here, since a much larger clone lies one base away. The rearrangement uses TRBV7-2 and TRBJ2-3; tentatively, D is TRBD1 (6 bases). Germline CDR1 SGHTA, CDR2 FQGNSA. V dropped 6 bases and J dropped 4 bases, with 20 bases sitting between them. The CDR3 totals 16 residues. This CDR3 is CASSSLDSYSPDTQYF. The CDR3 nucleotides are TGTGCCAGCAGTTCGCTGGACAGTTACAGCCCAGATACGCAGTATTTT.

This clonotype was picked up one time. The genes are TRBV2 and TRBJ2-2; D uncertain. CDR1 SNHLY and CDR2 FYNNEI come from the germline V gene. V was pared by 6 bases and J by 7 bases, with 6 bases between. This CDR3 region has 11 residues. CDR3: CASRIGGELFF. CDR3 coding DNA: TGTGCCAGCAGGATAGGCGGGGAGCTGTTTTTT.

A note on this clonotype: A read error is possible here, since a much larger clone lies one base away. The J gene is TRBJ2-3, the V gene TRBV11-3; no clear D gene. The V gene's germline CDR1 is SGHNT and CDR2 YENEEA. The CDR3 consists of 13 residues. With 0 bases removed from V and 4 bases from J, the gap between germline ends came to 5 bases. The CDR3: CASSLEGPDTQYF. DNA for the CDR3: TGTGCCAGCAGCTTAGAGGGCCCAGATACGCAGTATTTT.

To note about this clonotype: Germline and junction disagree at one end, which may indicate a read error. The chain carries TRBV24-1 and TRBJ2-2, with D possibly TRBD1 on 6 matching bases. Germline V CDR1 and CDR2: KGHDR, SFDVKD. This CDR3 is built from 15 residues. The CDR3, as DNA: TGTGCCACCAGTGATTTGCCCAGGGGCGCCGGGGAGCTGATTTTT. Translation gives CATSDLPRGAGELIF.